This T cell receptor beta chain derives from a study of T cells in Graves' hyperthyroidism and ophthalmopathy. The wider study: Peripheral blood was taken when the disease was first diagnosed, before any treatment began.

From germline, CDR1 is SQVTM and CDR2 ANQGSEA. CDR3 length equals 13 residues. The junction had 7 bases not matched to a gene; V was cut back by 5 bases and J by 3 bases. Uncontrolled infection, other autoimmune disease, pregnancy or lactation excluded patients. Thyroid ultrasound and orbital computed tomography, with clinical symptoms and serum thyroxine and TRAb, informed diagnoses. It was RNA transcripts that yielded the amplified TCR beta CDR3 regions. In the first-round RT-PCR of the TCR CDR3, the HTBI primer set was used. Each CDR3 protein gets one entry after TCRdb re-called the multiplex PCR reads with MiXCR. The table records hundreds of thousands of distinct CDR3 sequences, 38% of them present only once. At least ten counts were recorded for this clonotype.

The sequenced sample was blood. The source is a man between 18 and 29 years old with Graves' hyperthyroidism. The chain is built from TRBV29-1 and TRBJ2-7; 7 bases fit TRBD2. The CDR3 spells CSVSGGTFYEQYF. The CDR3 DNA is TGCAGCGTTTCGGGAGGTACCTTCTACGAGCAGTACTTC.